The clone carrying this TCR beta chain came up many times. The antigen is undetermined. The data derive from a study of T cells in Graves' hyperthyroidism and ophthalmopathy. Amplified TCR beta CDR3 regions came from RNA transcripts. When the TCR CDR3 underwent first-round RT-PCR, the HTBI primer set was used. A single record per CDR3 protein comes from TCRdb applying MiXCR to the multiplex PCR reads. Of around 660,000 distinct CDR3 sequences listed, nearly 45% are singletons. Exclusions: uncontrolled infection, other autoimmune disease, pregnancy, lactation. The CDR3 runs to 14 residues. Germline V CDR1 and CDR2: SQVTM, ANQGSEA. V lost 0 bases and J 7 bases, leaving 15 bases between the germline ends. Study-wide results and caveats: The authors' 13 V-J model separated ophthalmopathy from stable hyperthyroidism. Blood also showed most of the thyroid clonotypes that were expanded above 0.001.

Sequencing input: peripheral blood or thyroid tissue (not recorded which). This receptor was identified in an adult man with Graves' disease, either hyperthyroidism or ophthalmopathy (not recorded which). V and J are TRBV29-1 and TRBJ1-1; the D gene is possibly TRBD1 (6 bases). The CDR3 DNA reads as TGCAGCGTTGAAGATAGAGGGGGGAGCGGTGAAGCTTTCTTT. Its translation: CSVEDRGGSGEAFF.